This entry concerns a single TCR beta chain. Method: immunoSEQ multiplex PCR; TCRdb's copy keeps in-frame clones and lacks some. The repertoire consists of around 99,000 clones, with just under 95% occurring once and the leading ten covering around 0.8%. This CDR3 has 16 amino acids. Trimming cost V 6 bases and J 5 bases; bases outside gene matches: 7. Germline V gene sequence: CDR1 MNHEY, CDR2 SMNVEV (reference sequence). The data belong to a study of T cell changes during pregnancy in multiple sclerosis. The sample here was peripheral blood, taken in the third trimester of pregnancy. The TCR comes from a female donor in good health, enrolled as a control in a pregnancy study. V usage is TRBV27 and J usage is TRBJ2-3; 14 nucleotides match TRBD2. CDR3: CASSQGLAGAGDTQYF. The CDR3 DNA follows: TGTGCCAGCAGCCAGGGACTAGCGGGGGCCGGAGATACGCAGTATTTT.